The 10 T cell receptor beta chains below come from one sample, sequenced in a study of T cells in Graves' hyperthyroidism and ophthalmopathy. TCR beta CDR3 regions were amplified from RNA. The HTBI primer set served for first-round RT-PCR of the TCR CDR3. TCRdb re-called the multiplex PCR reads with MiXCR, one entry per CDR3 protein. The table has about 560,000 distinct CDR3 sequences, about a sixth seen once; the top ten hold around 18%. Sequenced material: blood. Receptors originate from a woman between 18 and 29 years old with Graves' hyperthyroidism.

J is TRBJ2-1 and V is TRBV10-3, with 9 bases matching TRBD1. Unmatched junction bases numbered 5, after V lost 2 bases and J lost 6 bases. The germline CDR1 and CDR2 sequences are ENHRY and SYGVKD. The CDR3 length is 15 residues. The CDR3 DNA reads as TGTGCCATCAGTGAGGCCGGGACAGGGTTCAATGAGCAGTTCTTC. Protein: CAISEAGTGFNEQFF.

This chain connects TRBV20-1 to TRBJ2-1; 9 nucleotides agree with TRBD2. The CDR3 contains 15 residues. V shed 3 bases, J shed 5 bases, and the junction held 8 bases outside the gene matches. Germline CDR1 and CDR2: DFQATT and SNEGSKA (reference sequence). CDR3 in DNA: TGCAGTGCTAGTCGTTTTAGCGGGGGCCACAATGAGCAGTTCTTC. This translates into CSASRFSGGHNEQFF.

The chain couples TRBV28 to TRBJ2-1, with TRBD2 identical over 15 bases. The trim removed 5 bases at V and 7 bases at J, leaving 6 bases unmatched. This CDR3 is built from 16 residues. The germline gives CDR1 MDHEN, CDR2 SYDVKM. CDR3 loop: CASSGLAGGWVNEQFF. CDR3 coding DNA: TGTGCCAGCAGTGGACTAGCGGGAGGGTGGGTTAATGAGCAGTTCTTC.

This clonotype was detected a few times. Written as DNA, the CDR3 is TGTGCCAGCAGTGAAGGAGGGTCGGGCTATAATTCACCCCTCCACTTT. Protein product: CASSEGGSGYNSPLHF. The V and J genes are TRBV25-1 and TRBJ1-6, with D uncertain. This CDR3 is 16 amino acids long. V was clipped by 2 bases and J by 3 bases, with 11 bases between them. The germline CDR1 and CDR2 sequences are MGHDK and SYGVNS. Combining the CDR3 with reference TRBV25-1 and TRBJ1-6 gives the whole variable domain EADIYQTPRYLVIGTGKKITLECSQTMGHDKMYWYQQDPGMELHLIHYSYGVNSTEKGDLSSESTVSRIRTEHFPLTLESARPSHTSQYLCASSEGGSGYNSPLHFGNGTRLTVT.

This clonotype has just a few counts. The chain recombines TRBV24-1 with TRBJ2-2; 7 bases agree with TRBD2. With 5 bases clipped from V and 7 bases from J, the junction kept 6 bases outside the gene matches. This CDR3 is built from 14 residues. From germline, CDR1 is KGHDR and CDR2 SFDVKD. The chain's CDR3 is CATSGDGRLGELFF. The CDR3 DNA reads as TGTGCCACCAGTGGGGACGGGAGGCTCGGGGAGCTGTTTTTT.

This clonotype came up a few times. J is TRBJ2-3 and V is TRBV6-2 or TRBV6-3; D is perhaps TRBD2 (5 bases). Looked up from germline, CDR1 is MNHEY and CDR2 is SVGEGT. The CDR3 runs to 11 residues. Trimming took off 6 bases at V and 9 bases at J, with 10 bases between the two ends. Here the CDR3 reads CASSQPGTQYF. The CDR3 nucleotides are TGTGCCAGCAGCCAACCGGGGACGCAGTATTTT.

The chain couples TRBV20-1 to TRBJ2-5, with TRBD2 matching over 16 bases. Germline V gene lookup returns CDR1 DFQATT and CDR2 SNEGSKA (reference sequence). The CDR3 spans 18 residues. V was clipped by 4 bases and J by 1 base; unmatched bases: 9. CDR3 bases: TGCAGTGCTACCCCGGGACTAGCGGGGGGGGGTTCCCAAGAGACCCAGTACTTC. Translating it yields CSATPGLAGGGSQETQYF.

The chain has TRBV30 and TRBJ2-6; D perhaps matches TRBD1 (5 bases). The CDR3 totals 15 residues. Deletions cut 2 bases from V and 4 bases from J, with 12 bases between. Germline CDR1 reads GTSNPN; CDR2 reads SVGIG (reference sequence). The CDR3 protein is CAWSFGAGGANVLTF. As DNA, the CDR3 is TGTGCCTGGAGTTTTGGGGCCGGCGGGGCCAACGTCCTGACTTTC.

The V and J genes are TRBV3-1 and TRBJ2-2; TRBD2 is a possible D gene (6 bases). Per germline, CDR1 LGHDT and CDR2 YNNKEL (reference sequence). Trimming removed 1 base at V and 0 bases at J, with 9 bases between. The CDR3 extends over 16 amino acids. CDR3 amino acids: CASSQASAANTGELFF. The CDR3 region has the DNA TGTGCCAGCAGCCAAGCTAGCGCCGCGAACACCGGGGAGCTGTTTTTT.

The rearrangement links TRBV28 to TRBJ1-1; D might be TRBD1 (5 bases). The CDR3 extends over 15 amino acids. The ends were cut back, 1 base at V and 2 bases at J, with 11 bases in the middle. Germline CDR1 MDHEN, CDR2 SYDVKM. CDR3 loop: CASSLSGQGNTEAFF. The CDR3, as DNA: TGTGCCAGCAGTTTATCAGGGCAGGGAAACACTGAAGCTTTCTTT. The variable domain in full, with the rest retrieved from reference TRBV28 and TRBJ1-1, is DVKVTQSSRYLVKRTGEKVFLECVQDMDHENMFWYRQDPGLGLRLIYFSYDVKMKEKGDIPEGYSVSREKKERFSLILESASTNQTSMYLCASSLSGQGNTEAFFGQGTRLTVV.